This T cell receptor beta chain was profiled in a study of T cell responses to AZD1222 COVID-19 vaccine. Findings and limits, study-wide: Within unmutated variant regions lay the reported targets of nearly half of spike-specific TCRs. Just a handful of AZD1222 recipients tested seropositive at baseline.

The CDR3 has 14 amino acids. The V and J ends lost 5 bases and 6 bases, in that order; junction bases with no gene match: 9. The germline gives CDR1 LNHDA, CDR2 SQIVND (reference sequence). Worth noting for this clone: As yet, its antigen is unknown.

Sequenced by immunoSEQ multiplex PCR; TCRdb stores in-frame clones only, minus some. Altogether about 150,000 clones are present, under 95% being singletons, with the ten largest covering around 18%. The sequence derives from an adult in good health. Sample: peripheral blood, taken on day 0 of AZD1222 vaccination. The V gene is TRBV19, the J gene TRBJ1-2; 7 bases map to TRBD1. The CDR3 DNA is TGTGCCAGTAGTTCAACAGGGGTGGGCGATGGCTACACCTTC. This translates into CASSSTGVGDGYTF.